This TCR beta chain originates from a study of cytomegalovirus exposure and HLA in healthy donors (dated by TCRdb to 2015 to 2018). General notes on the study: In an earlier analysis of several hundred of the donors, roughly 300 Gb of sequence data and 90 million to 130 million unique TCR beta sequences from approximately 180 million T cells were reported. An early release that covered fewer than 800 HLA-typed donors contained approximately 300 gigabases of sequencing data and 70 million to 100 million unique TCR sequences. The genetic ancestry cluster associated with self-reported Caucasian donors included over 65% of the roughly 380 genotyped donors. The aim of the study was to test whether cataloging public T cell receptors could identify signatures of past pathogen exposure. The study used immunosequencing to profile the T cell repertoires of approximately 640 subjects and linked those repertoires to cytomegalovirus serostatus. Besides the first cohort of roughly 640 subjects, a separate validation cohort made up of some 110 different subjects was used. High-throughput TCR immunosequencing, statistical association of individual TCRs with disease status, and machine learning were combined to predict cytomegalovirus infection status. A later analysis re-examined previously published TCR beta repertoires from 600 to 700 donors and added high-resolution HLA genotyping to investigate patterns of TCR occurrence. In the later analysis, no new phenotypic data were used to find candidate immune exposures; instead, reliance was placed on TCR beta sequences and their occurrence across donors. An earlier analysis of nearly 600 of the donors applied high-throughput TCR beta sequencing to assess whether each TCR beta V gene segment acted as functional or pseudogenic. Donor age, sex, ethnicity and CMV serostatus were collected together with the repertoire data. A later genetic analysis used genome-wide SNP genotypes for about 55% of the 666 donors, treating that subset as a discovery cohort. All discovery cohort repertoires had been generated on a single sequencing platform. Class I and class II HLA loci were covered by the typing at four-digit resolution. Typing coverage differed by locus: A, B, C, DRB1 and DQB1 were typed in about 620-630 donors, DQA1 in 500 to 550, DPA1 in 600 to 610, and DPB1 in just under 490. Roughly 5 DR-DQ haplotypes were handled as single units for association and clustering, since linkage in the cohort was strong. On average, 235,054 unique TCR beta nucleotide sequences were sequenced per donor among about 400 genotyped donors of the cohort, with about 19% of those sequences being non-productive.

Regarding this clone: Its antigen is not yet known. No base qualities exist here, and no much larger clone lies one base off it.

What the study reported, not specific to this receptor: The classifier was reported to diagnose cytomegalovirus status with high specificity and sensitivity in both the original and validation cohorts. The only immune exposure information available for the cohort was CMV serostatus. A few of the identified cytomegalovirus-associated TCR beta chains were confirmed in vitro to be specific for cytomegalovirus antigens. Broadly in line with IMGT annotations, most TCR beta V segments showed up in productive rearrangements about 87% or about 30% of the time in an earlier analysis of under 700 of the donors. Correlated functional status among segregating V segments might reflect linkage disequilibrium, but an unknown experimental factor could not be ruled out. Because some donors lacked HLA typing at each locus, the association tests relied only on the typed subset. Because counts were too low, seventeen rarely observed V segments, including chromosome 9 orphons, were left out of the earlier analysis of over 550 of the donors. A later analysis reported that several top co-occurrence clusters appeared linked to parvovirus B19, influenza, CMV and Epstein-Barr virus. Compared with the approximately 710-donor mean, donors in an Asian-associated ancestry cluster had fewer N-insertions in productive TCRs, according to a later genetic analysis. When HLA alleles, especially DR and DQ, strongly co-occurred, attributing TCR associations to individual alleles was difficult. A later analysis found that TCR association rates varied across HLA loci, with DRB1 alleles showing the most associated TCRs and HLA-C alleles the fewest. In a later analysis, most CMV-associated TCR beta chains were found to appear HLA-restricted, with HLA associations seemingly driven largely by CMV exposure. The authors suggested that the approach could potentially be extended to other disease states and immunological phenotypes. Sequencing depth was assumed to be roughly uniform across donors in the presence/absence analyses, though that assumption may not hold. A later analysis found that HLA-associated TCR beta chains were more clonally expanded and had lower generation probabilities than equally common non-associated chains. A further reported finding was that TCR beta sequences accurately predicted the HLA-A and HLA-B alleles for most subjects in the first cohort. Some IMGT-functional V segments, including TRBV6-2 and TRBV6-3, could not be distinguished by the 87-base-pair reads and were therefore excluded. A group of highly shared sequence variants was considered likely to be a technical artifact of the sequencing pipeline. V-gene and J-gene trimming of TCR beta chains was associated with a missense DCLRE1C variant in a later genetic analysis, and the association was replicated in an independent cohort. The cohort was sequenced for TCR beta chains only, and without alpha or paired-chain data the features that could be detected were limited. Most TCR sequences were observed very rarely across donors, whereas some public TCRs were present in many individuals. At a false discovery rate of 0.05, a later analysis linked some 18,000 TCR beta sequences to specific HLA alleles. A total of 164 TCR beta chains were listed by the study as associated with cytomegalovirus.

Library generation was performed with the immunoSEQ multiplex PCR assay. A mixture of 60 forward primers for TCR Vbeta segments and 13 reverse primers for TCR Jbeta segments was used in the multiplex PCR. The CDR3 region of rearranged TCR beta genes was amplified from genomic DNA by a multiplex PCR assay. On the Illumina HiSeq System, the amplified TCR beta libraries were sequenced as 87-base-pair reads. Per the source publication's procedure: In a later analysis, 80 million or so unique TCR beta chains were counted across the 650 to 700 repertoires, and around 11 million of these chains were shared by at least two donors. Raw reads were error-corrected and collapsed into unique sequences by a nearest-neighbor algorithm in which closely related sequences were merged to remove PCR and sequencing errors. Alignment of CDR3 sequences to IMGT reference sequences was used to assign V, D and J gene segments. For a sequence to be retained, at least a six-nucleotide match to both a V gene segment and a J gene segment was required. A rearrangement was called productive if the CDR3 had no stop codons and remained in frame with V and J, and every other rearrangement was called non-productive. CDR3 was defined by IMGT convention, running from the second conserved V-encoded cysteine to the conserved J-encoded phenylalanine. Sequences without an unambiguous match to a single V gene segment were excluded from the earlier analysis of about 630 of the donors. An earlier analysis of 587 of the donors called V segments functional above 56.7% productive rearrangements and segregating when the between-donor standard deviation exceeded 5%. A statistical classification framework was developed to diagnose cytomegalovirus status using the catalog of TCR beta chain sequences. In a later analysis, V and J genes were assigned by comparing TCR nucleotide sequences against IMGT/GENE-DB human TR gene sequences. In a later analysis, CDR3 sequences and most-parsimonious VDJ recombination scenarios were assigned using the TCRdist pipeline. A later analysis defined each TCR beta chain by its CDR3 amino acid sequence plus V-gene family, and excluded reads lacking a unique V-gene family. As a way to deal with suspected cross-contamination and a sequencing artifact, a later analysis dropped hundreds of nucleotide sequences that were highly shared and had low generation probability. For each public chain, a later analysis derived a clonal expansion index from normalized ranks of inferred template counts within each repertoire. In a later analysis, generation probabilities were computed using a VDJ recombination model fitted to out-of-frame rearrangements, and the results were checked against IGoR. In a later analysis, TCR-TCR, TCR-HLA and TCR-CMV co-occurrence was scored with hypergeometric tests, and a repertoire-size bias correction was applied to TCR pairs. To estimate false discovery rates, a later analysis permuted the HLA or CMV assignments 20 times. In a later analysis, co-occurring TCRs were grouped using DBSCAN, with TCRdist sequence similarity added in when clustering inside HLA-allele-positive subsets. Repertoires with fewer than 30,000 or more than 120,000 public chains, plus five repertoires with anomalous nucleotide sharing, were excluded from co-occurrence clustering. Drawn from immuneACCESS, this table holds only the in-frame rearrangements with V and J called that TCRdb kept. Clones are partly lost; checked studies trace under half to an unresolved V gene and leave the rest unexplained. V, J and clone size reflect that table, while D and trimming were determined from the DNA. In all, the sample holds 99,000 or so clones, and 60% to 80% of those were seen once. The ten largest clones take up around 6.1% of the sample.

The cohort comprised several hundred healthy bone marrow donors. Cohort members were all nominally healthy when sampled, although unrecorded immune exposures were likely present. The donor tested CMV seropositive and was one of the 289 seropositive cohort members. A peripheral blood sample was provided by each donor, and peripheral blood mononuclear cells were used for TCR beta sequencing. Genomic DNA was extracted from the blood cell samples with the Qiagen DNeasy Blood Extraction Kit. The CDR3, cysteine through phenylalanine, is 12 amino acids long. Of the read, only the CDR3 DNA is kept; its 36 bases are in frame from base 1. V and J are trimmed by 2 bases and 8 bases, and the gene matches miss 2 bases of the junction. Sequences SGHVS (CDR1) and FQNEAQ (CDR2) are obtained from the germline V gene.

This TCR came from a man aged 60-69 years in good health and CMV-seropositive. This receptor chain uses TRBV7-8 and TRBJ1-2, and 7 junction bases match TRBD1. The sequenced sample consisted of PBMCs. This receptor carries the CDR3 CASSLQGEGYTF. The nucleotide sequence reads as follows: TGTGCCAGCAGCTTACAGGGGGAAGGCTACACCTTC.